A selection of T cell receptor beta chains follows, all from one sample in a study of spatial heterogeneity in lung cancer. TCRdb analysed the 5' RACE reads with MiXCR anew, one entry per CDR3 protein. The sample consists of 3,900 or so distinct CDR3 sequences, about 4% of them appearing once. The input for sequencing was lung tumor tissue, taken at surgery. Receptors originate from a male donor with early-stage non-small cell lung cancer. Each CDR3 is given with its conserved first and last residue.

TRBJ2-7	TRBV18	CASSPVAGGDYEQYF
TRBJ2-5	TRBV25-1	CASSQTLGRDQETQYF
TRBJ1-2	TRBV10-3	CAISDGNSPNYGYTF
TRBJ1-1	TRBV12-5	CASGWAFF
TRBJ2-5	TRBV20-1	CSAREMTSGSQETQYF
TRBJ2-5	TRBV3-1	CASSPTLRQGQTQYF
TRBJ2-7	TRBV6-6	CASTWWDSQWEQYF
TRBJ1-5	TRBV28	CASTPPRGAQHF
TRBJ1-1	TRBV28	CASSLPGAFVAEAFF
TRBJ1-1	TRBV4-1	CASSQGTGRTEAFF
TRBJ2-2	TRBV4-3	CASSQGQTGGRTGELFF
TRBJ1-2	TRBV9	CASSAYKGGYTF
TRBJ2-3	TRBV5-5	CASSRTGGATDTQYF
TRBJ1-5	TRBV12-3/TRBV12-4	CASSLLEAQPQHF
TRBJ2-4	TRBV18	CASSQLFGRENIQYF
TRBJ2-1	TRBV5-1	CASRTLAGVANEQFF
TRBJ2-3	TRBV29-1	CSVVRGNTDTQYF
TRBJ2-7	TRBV20-1	CSARADRNSYEQYF
TRBJ2-3	TRBV13	CASSWTSGRIYTDTQYF
TRBJ2-5	TRBV18	CASSALSGETQYF
TRBJ1-2	TRBV6-5	CASSRQGAYGYTF
TRBJ1-2	TRBV29-1	CSVFRTGIGYTF
TRBJ2-7	TRBV6-1	CASSRGLEYEQYF
TRBJ2-1	TRBV29-1	CSVEGGSGYNEQFF
TRBJ1-1	TRBV7-2	CASSLAGPMNTEAFF
TRBJ1-2	TRBV6-6	CASRDSSSDYGYTF
TRBJ1-1	TRBV7-9	CASSSIVGGTEAFF
TRBJ2-1	TRBV15	CATRGALDSYNEQFF
TRBJ2-1	TRBV27	CASSLTAGGYNEQFF
TRBJ2-5	TRBV11-3	CASSSLQSTGETQYF
TRBJ2-3	TRBV2	CASKRQGALTDTQYF
TRBJ2-1	TRBV4-3	CASSLTISTGGYNEQFF
TRBJ2-4	TRBV7-9	CASSSIGQGGIQYF
TRBJ1-2	TRBV5-6	CASSLGRTYGYTF
TRBJ2-5	TRBV18	CASSSSGNQETQYF
TRBJ2-7	TRBV11-2	CASSLVQGNEQYF
TRBJ2-6	TRBV7-2	CASSLGGAGANVLTF
TRBJ2-2	TRBV10-3	CATLPARGGTGELFF
TRBJ1-1	TRBV29-1	CSVQQGRAEAFF
TRBJ2-1	TRBV2	CASSGGGQREQFF